This T cell receptor beta chain was captured in a study of blood T cells in healthy people across ages. Alongside a J-beta primer mix, a sample-barcoded 5' primer served in a second PCR lasting 7 to 11 cycles. TCRdb reprocessed the 5' RACE reads with MiXCR, giving one entry per CDR3 protein. The sample yields hundreds of thousands of distinct CDR3 sequences, 58% seen once. J lost 2 bases, V lost 3 bases, and 7 bases had no gene match. The CDR3 is 17 residues long. CDR1 SNHLY and CDR2 FYNNEI come from the germline V gene. This receptor was taken from a man in his 60s in good health. The rearrangement uses TRBV2 and TRBJ2-1; the match to TRBD1 covers 10 bases. The sample was blood. This chain's CDR3 is CASSESGTGVPYNEQFF. The CDR3, as DNA: TGTGCCAGCAGTGAGTCCGGGACAGGGGTCCCCTACAATGAGCAGTTCTTC.